Listed here are 10 T cell receptor beta chains from one sample, sequenced in a study of blood T cells in healthy people across ages. Primers used in a second PCR of about 7 to 12 cycles were a sample-barcoded 5' primer and a J-beta primer mix. One entry per CDR3 protein results from TCRdb running MiXCR on the 5' RACE reads. The table includes roughly 800,000 distinct CDR3 sequences, under 30% detected once. The sample also formed part of further work on T cells of mothers and their children.

The sequenced material came from blood. These receptors came from a boy between 10 and 17 years old in good health.

The chain joins TRBV5-1 to TRBJ2-3, with D uncertain. The CDR3 spans 14 residues. Germline V gene lookup returns CDR1 SGHRS and CDR2 YFSETQ. Trimming removed 5 bases at V and 0 bases at J, with 10 bases between. As DNA, the CDR3 is TGCGCCAGCAGTCATAGGGCCAGCACAGATACGCAGTATTTT. It encodes CASSHRASTDTQYF.

The chain couples TRBV5-1 to TRBJ1-6; 7 bases agree with TRBD1. V dropped 4 bases and J dropped 9; count of bases not matched to a gene: 4. This CDR3 is built from 13 residues. Germline V gene data show CDR1 as SGHRS and CDR2 as YFSETQ. CDR3 nucleotides: TGCGCCAGCAGCGGAGGGGGCAGTTCACCCCTCCACTTT. The encoded protein is CASSGGGSSPLHF.

In its sample, this clonotype was seen a few times. The chain links TRBV4-1 to TRBJ1-4; 7 nucleotides agree with TRBD1. The J segment lost 0 bases and the V segment lost 3 bases, leaving 7 bases of the junction unmatched. The CDR3 is 17 amino acids. Germline CDR1 MGHRA, CDR2 YSYEKL. The CDR3 nucleotides read TGCGCCAGCAGCCACCAAACCGGGACAGCAACTAATGAAAAACTGTTTTTT. This gives the protein CASSHQTGTATNEKLFF.

The rearrangement joins TRBV7-3 to TRBJ2-1; possible D gene TRBD1, 5 bases. CDR3 length: 13 residues. V was clipped by 2 bases and J by 5 bases, with 7 bases between them. Germline V gives CDR1 SGHTA, CDR2 FQGTGA. Here the CDR3 DNA reads TGTGCCAGCAGCTTAGACAGACACAATGAGCAGTTCTTC. Its protein product is CASSLDRHNEQFF.

V gene TRBV25-1 combines with J gene TRBJ2-7; the D call may be TRBD1 or TRBD2 (7 bases each). Trimming pared 3 bases from V and 4 bases from J, leaving 16 bases between. The CDR3 totals 15 residues. The V gene's germline CDR1 is MGHDK and CDR2 SYGVNS. The CDR3 bases are TGTGCCAGCAGTGAGCCGGGGAGGGGGCTATACGAGCAGTACTTC. Its translation is CASSEPGRGLYEQYF.

The chain is built from TRBV5-1 and TRBJ2-1, with D possibly matching TRBD2 (6 bases). CDR3 size: 14 residues. CDR1 and CDR2 from the germline V gene are SGHRS and YFSETQ. V dropped 4 bases and J dropped 5 bases, with 13 bases sitting between them. In DNA form, the CDR3 reads TGCGCCAGCAGCCCGGCGGGACTTAACAATGAGCAGTTCTTC. Amino acid sequence: CASSPAGLNNEQFF.

This clonotype was counted a single time. V and J are TRBV12-3 or TRBV12-4 and TRBJ1-1, with D possibly being TRBD1 (5 bases). The CDR3 totals 14 residues. With 6 bases removed from V and 1 base from J, the gap between germline ends came to 12 bases. The CDR3 region has the DNA TGTGCCAGCAGACCAGGGCTGAAGAACACTGAAGCTTTCTTT. This gives the protein CASRPGLKNTEAFF.

This clonotype was detected only a few times. The chain has TRBV4-2 and TRBJ2-1; D may match TRBD1 or TRBD2 (5 bases each). This CDR3 has 15 amino acids. Germline V CDR1 and CDR2: LGHNA, YNFKEQ. With 1 base removed from V and 0 bases from J, the gap between germline ends came to 7 bases. CDR3 nucleotide sequence: TGTGCCAGCAGCCAAGGAGGGGACTCCTACAATGAGCAGTTCTTC. Its protein product is CASSQGGDSYNEQFF.

V gene TRBV5-1 combines with J gene TRBJ1-2; the match to TRBD1 covers 7 bases. CDR3 length: 15 amino acids. Per the germline V gene, CDR1 is SGHRS and CDR2 is YFSETQ. V gave up 0 bases and J gave up 4 bases; unmatched junction bases: 6. The CDR3: CASSLAMGDSYGYTF. For the CDR3, the DNA is TGCGCCAGCAGCTTGGCCATGGGGGACAGCTATGGCTACACCTTC.

The chain combines TRBV28 with TRBJ2-7; D is perhaps TRBD2 (5 bases). V was trimmed by 5 bases and J by 4 bases, leaving 15 bases between them. The CDR3 loop spans 14 amino acids. The germline V gene encodes CDR1 MDHEN and CDR2 SYDVKM. In nucleotides, the CDR3 is TGTGCCAGCAGTCCCCACGGGGAGCCATACGAGCAGTACTTC. This encodes CASSPHGEPYEQYF.